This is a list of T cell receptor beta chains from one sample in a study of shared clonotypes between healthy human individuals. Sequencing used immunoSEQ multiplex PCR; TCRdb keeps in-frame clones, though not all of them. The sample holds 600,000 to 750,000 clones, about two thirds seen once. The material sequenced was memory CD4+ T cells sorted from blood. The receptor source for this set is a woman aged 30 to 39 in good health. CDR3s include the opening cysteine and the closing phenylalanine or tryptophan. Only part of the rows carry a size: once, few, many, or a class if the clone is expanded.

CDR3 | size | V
CASSSPGGEQYF | once | TRBV28
CASSVWDRGTNEQYF | - | TRBV19
CASSLEQGMNTEAFF | - | TRBV6-6
CASSEKLSGSIWPEQYF | many | TRBV6-1
CASSFQGGRSYEQYF | few | TRBV11-2
CASSEYSGRGSRYNEQFF | - | TRBV25-1
CASSSGRNTGELFF | - | TRBV6-5
CASSESHPGELFF | - | TRBV6-1
CASSPQTGGLYGYTF | - | TRBV5-1
CATGSPMTGVGEQYF | - | TRBV6-6
CASSHASNRASYEQYF | - | TRBV23-1
CASSGGGAGGLGEQFF | - | TRBV10-2
CASSFQGLAGASTGELFF | - | TRBV21-1
CASSTGTGGPYEQYF | - | TRBV25-1
CASSNGGQPQHF | - | TRBV6-1
CASSLRPPGRNYGYTF | few | TRBV27
CASSVSGRTSYNEQFF | - | TRBV5-1
CASNGQRGMNTEAFF | few | TRBV2
CASRAGTSRSGELFF | - | TRBV7-9
CASSVGVMNGYEQYF | - | TRBV9
CASSQFSPNTGELFF | - | TRBV4-1
CSVLFGADTQYF | - | TRBV29-1
CASGPSGSDKYQETQYF | - | TRBV21-1
CASSPGGANTEAFF | - | TRBV5-1
CASSIGDRDLGGYTF | few | TRBV5-1
CASIQGAGAEAFF | - | TRBV25-1
CASSGGLAGVGTYEQYF | few | TRBV18
CASSFSRWTSGKGDEQYF | - | TRBV7-9
CASSDNPRQGEAYEQYF | - | TRBV25-1
CASSPGLVYSEQFF | - | TRBV7-2
CASSPGLTYEQYF | - | TRBV7-6
CASSQGTSGYREQFF | - | TRBV14
CASSGWLAGAETQYF | - | TRBV6-5
CARRPSSGYNEQFF | - | TRBV27
CASSIGQGLNEKLFF | - | TRBV19
CASSQDILNQPQHF | - | TRBV4-1
CASSPRRDNSYEQYF | - | TRBV18
CASTFGPRYIGLNDGYTF | - | TRBV9
CASSEETDRYGYTF | - | TRBV6-1
CAWSVIQANGEQYF | - | TRBV30
CASSTRMGQGVYEQYF | - | TRBV18
CASSYTNEQFF | - | TRBV6-5
CASRTTDQPQHF | - | TRBV6-1
CASGLSGTGGTEAFF | - | TRBV12-5
CASSPREGSYEQYF | - | TRBV7-7
CASSIEGQGRETQYF | - | TRBV19
CASSFASVLGETQYF | - | TRBV28
CATSQKGYGYTF | - | TRBV19
CASSYGARSEQYF | - | TRBV19
CASSSDRLITYEQYF | once | TRBV7-2
CASSPSGIGEKLFF | - | TRBV7-8
CASRGAEPTGGWETQYF | - | TRBV28
CAAGTQETQYF | - | TRBV7-7
CAISERASGTDTQYF | - | TRBV10-3